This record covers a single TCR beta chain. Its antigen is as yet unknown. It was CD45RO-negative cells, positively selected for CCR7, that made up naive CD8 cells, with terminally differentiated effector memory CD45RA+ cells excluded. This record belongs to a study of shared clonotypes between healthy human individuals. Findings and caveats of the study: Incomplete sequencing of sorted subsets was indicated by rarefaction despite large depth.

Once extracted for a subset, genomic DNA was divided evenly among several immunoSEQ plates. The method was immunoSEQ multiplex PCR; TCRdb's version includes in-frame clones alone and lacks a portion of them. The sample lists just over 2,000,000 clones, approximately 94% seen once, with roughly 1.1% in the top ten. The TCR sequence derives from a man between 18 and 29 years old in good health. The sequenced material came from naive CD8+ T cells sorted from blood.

CDR3 sequence (DNA): TGTGCCAGTAGTATAGACGTTTGGCAGGGGTACACCGGGGAGCTGTTTTTT. Its protein is CASSIDVWQGYTGELFF. This chain joins TRBV19 and TRBJ2-2, with D tentatively TRBD1 (6 bases). The length of the CDR3 is 17 residues. Per germline, CDR1 LNHDA and CDR2 SQIVND (reference sequence). Trimming took 0 bases from V and 3 from J, leaving 14 bases between them.